The 11 T cell receptor beta chains presented below share a single source sample, sequenced in a study of kidney transplant recipient with SARS-CoV-2 infection. TCRdb called the reads again in MiXCR, with one record for every CDR3 protein. This repertoire shows some 220,000 distinct CDR3 sequences, 25% to 35% found once; its top ten account for almost 7.5%. Specimen: a blood sample, collected at baseline and on day 111 from a kidney transplant recipient. Every receptor here comes from a male patient aged 25-45 years who had COVID-19 and was a kidney transplant recipient. Some T cells may be graft donor cells.

To note about this clonotype: This may stem from a read error, because a much larger clone lies one nucleotide away. V and J are TRBV20-1 and TRBJ2-7, with D perhaps given as TRBD1 or TRBD2 (5 bases each). The CDR3 extends over 15 amino acids. CDR1 DFQATT and CDR2 SNEGSKA come from the germline V gene (reference sequence). The CDR3 sequence: CSARGRLGFDDEQHF. The CDR3 coding sequence is TGCAGTGCCCGGGGACGATTGGGTTTTGACGACGAGCAGCACTTC.

This clonotype was observed many times. The chain employs TRBV8-2 and TRBJ1-2. TRBV8-2 is a recognized pseudogene. This CDR3 region has 16 residues. CDR3 in DNA: TGTGGCAGTTGGTTTTCTGATAGCCGAAAGACCTATGGCTACACCTTC. This codes for CGSWFSDSRKTYGYTF.

This clonotype appeared many times. The J gene is TRBJ2-7, the V gene TRBV2; D uncertain. CDR1 is SNHLY and CDR2 is FYNNEI in the germline V gene. The CDR3 sequence is 11 residues long. V was trimmed by 4 bases and J by 3 bases, leaving 4 bases between them. CDR3 sequence reads: CASSGFYEQYF. DNA of the CDR3: TGTGCCAGCAGTGGCTTCTACGAGCAGTACTTC.

This clonotype has a handful of counts. The V and J genes are TRBV9 and TRBJ2-3; D perhaps matches TRBD2 (5 bases). The CDR3 extends over 15 amino acids. Per the germline V gene, CDR1 is SGDLS and CDR2 is YYNGEE. Trimming removed 0 bases at V and 2 bases at J, with 10 bases between. CDR3 nucleotides: TGTGCCAGCAGCGTAGGTGGGAGCGTCACAGATACGCAGTATTTT. Its protein product is CASSVGGSVTDTQYF. Full variable domain (missing parts from reference TRBV9 and TRBJ2-3): DSGVTQTPKHLITATGQRVTLRCSPRSGDLSVYWYQQSLDQGLQFLIQYYNGEERAKGNILERFSAQQFPDLHSELNLSSLELGDSALYFCASSVGGSVTDTQYFGPGTRLTVL.

A word on this clonotype: This may be a read error: a much more frequent sequence differs by one nucleotide. The chain recombines TRBV27 with TRBJ2-7; 10 bases are shared with TRBD2. This CDR3 region has 15 residues. The V gene's germline CDR1 is MNHEY and CDR2 SMNVEV (reference sequence). The V segment lost 5 bases and the J segment 7 bases; nucleotides outside the gene matches: 11. In nucleotides, the CDR3 is TGTGCCAGCAGTCCATCGGCTAGCGGGAGTTATGAGCAGTACTTC. Its translation: CASSPSASGSYEQYF.

This clonotype was seen at least ten times. The chain joins TRBV7-9 to TRBJ2-5; D assignment may be TRBD1 or TRBD2 (5 bases each). The germline CDR1 and CDR2 sequences are SEHNR and FQNEAQ (reference sequence). V was trimmed by 5 bases and J by 4 bases, leaving 11 bases between them. This CDR3 has 13 residues. CDR3 sequence (DNA): TGTGCCAGCAGCCGGGGACCGTTAGAGACCCAGTACTTC. Protein product: CASSRGPLETQYF.

Concerning this clonotype itself: Being one base from a much bigger clone, this may be a read error. V is TRBV12-3 or TRBV12-4 and J is TRBJ2-6, with 10 bases identical to TRBD1. The J call is doubtful: the DNA matches TRBJ2-7 better. This CDR3 is 15 amino acids long. The CDR3 here is CAGSQTGGDGDEQYF. As DNA, the CDR3 is TGTGCCGGCAGCCAGACAGGGGGCGATGGCGACGAGCAGTACTTC.

In this sample, this clonotype turned up many times. The chain combines TRBV13 with TRBJ2-7, with 13 bases fitting TRBD2. The ends lost 0 bases at V and 7 bases at J; junction bases unmatched: 3. The CDR3 sequence is 15 residues long. Germline-derived CDR1 and CDR2 are PRHDT and FYEKMQ (reference sequence). CDR3 sequence reads: CASSLGGGLAGEQYF. DNA for the CDR3: TGTGCCAGCAGCTTAGGCGGGGGACTAGCGGGGGAGCAGTACTTC.

This clonotype was picked up many times. This chain links TRBV14 with TRBJ2-7, with unresolved D. This CDR3 spans 11 amino acids. Trimming cost V 3 bases and J 9 bases, with 9 bases left between them. The germline V gene has CDR1 SGHDN and CDR2 FVKESK. CDR3 loop: CASSQYRVQYF. The CDR3 nucleotides read TGTGCCAGCAGCCAGTATAGGGTGCAGTACTTC.

Remarks on this clonotype: A much larger clone lies a single base off, so this may be a read error. The genes are TRBV3-1 and TRBJ2-5; D gene ambiguous. The germline gives CDR1 LGHDT, CDR2 YNNKEL (reference sequence). CDR3 length equals 17 residues. The DNA for the CDR3 is TGTGCCAGCAGCGCCGTGCCTCCCATTTCTTTCTCTGAGACCCAGTGCTTC. Protein product: CASSAVPPISFSETQCF.

Remarks on this clonotype: A single base separates this from a much larger clone, so it may be a read error. The rearrangement links TRBV7-9 to TRBJ2-2; tentatively, D is TRBD2 (6 bases). Germline CDR1 reads SEHNR; CDR2 reads FQNEAQ (reference sequence). The CDR3 consists of 15 residues. The CDR3 sequence is CASSSRDPTGGELLF. In DNA, the CDR3 is TGTGCCAGCAGCAGCCGGGACCCTACTGGAGGGGAGCTGCTTTTT.